What follows describes a single T cell receptor (beta chain). Looked up from germline, CDR1 is ENHRY and CDR2 is SYGVKD. The CDR3 is made up of 15 amino acids. V lost 0 bases, J lost 8 bases, and 13 bases lay in between. The record originates from a study of blood T cell repertoires in COVID-19. About the research overall: COVID-19 samples from acute and convalescent phases originated in the United States, Italy and Spain. In each case, the material was cDNA or gDNA derived from T cells, B-cell-depleted T cells, or PBMCs.

Original handling: The assay estimated nucleated cells by amplifying reference gene primers. Clones were sequenced by immunoSEQ multiplex PCR, and TCRdb holds only the in-frame ones, with some missing. The DNA gave D and trimming, while V, J and clone size come from that table. The sample lists approximately 93,000 clones; about nine tenths were seen once. Sequencing was done on a sample of peripheral blood. The chain has TRBV10-3 and TRBJ1-4; D is possibly TRBD1 (6 bases). The TCR originated in a man aged 50 to 59 with active or convalescent COVID-19. The CDR3 spells CAISESTGGGEKLFF. The CDR3 region has the DNA TGTGCCATCAGTGAGTCGACAGGTGGTGGGGAAAAACTGTTTTTT.